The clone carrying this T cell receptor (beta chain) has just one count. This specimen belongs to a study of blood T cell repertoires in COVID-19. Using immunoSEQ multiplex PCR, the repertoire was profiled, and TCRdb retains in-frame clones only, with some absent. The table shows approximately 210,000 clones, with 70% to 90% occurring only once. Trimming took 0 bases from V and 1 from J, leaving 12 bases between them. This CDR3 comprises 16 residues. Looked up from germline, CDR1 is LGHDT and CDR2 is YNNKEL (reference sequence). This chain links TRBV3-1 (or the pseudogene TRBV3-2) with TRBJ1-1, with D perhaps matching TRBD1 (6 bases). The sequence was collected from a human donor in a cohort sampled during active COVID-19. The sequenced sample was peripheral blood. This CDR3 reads CASSQDVDSSNTEAFF. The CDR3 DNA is TGTGCCAGCAGCCAAGATGTGGACAGCTCGAACACTGAAGCTTTCTTT.